This T cell receptor beta chain was sequenced during a study of Graves' ophthalmopathy and Graves' hyperthyroidism. General study findings and limits: Thyroid clonotypes that were expanded above 0.001 frequency mostly also appeared in blood. Forecasting of ophthalmopathy progression by the model achieved 70.59% sensitivity and more than 72% specificity.

Moderately to severely active ophthalmopathy under 3 months, CAS at least 3, NOSPECS at least 4. A roughly 9.3 ml volume of fresh peripheral blood provided the PBMCs. At least ten counts were recorded for this clonotype. Its antigen is undetermined. CDR3 regions of TCR beta were amplified from RNA transcripts. The first-round RT-PCR employed HTBI primers together with the Qiagen OneStep RT-PCR kit. A multiplex PCR was then performed as the second round. TCRdb passed the multiplex PCR reads through MiXCR, listing each CDR3 protein once. Of 300,000 to 400,000 distinct CDR3 sequences listed, roughly a sixth are singletons. The sequenced material came from peripheral blood. This clonotype was sampled from an adult man with Graves' ophthalmopathy.

CDR3 amino acids: CASSYLRTGVTEAFF. CDR3 sequence (DNA): TGTGCCAGCAGTTACCTTCGGACAGGGGTCACTGAAGCTTTCTTT. The V call is TRBV6-5, the J call TRBJ1-1; 9 positions agree with TRBD1. Trimming cost V 2 bases and J 4 bases; bases outside gene matches: 5. CDR1 MNHEY and CDR2 SVGAGI come from the germline V gene. The CDR3 is made up of 15 amino acids.